Included here is one T cell receptor beta chain sequence, with context. Its antigen is not yet known. Base qualities are not provided; no much larger clone lies one nucleotide away. In total, 630 or so healthy bone marrow donors made up the cohort. Cohort members were all nominally healthy when sampled, although unrecorded immune exposures were likely present. The donor was CMV seropositive and was included in the group of around 300 seropositive cohort members. Each donor provided a peripheral blood sample, and peripheral blood mononuclear cells were used for TCR beta sequencing. Genomic DNA was extracted from the blood cell samples with the Qiagen DNeasy Blood Extraction Kit. This sample was taken from a study of cytomegalovirus exposure and HLA in healthy donors (TCRdb year 2017). Study-level background: An earlier analysis of fewer than 750 of the donors reported approximately 260 Gb of sequence data and some 110 million unique TCR beta sequences obtained from roughly 180 million T cells. About 280 gigabases of sequencing data and tens of millions of unique TCR sequences were included in an early release covering over 600 HLA-typed donors. Of the 300 to 500 genotyped donors, 70% to 90% were placed in the genetic ancestry cluster associated with self-reported Caucasian donors. The study was designed to test whether signatures of past pathogen exposure could be identified by cataloging public T cell receptors. The T cell repertoires of 670 or so subjects were profiled by immunosequencing and related to cytomegalovirus serostatus. In addition to the first cohort of several hundred subjects, a separate validation cohort of 120 different subjects was used. The study combined high-throughput TCR immunosequencing, statistical association of individual TCRs with disease status, and machine learning to predict cytomegalovirus infection status. A later analysis re-analyzed previously published TCR beta repertoires from several hundred donors and added high-resolution HLA genotyping to study TCR occurrence patterns. In the later analysis, no new phenotypic data were used to find candidate immune exposures; instead, reliance was placed on TCR beta sequences and their occurrence across donors. An earlier analysis of about 620 of the donors applied high-throughput TCR beta sequencing to assess whether each TCR beta V gene segment acted as functional or pseudogenic. Donor age, sex, ethnicity and CMV serostatus were collected together with the repertoire data. Genome-wide SNP genotypes for about three fifths of the roughly 670 donors were used in a later genetic analysis, which treated that subset as a discovery cohort. All discovery cohort repertoires had been generated on a single sequencing platform. HLA typing covered class I and class II loci at four-digit resolution. Typing coverage varied by locus: about 620-630 donors for A, B, C, DRB1 and DQB1; roughly 500 for DQA1; over 600 for DPA1; approximately 490 for DPB1. Several DR-DQ haplotypes were handled as single units for association and clustering because linkage in the cohort was strong. Among a few hundred genotyped donors of the cohort, an average of around 240,000 unique TCR beta nucleotide sequences were sequenced per donor, 15% to 20% of them non-productive.

Preparation of the library involved the immunoSEQ multiplex PCR assay. The multiplex PCR relied on a mix of 60 forward primers for TCR Vbeta segments and 13 reverse primers for TCR Jbeta segments. Amplification of the CDR3 region of rearranged TCR beta genes was performed with a multiplex PCR assay on genomic DNA. The amplified TCR beta libraries were sequenced on the Illumina HiSeq System as 87-base-pair reads. For the original study's pipeline: Across the 640 or so repertoires, a later analysis counted approximately 75 million unique TCR beta chains, approximately 10 million of which were shared by at least two donors. Raw reads were error-corrected and collapsed into unique sequences with a nearest-neighbor algorithm that merged closely related sequences to remove PCR and sequencing errors. V, D and J gene segments were assigned by aligning CDR3 sequences to IMGT reference sequences. For a sequence to be retained, at least a six-nucleotide match to both a V gene segment and a J gene segment was required. A rearrangement was called productive if the CDR3 had no stop codons and remained in frame with V and J, and every other rearrangement was called non-productive. Following IMGT convention, CDR3 was defined as the stretch from the second conserved V-encoded cysteine up to the conserved J-encoded phenylalanine. In an earlier analysis of 550 to 650 of the donors, sequences lacking an unambiguous match to a single V gene segment were excluded. An earlier analysis of a few hundred of the donors classified V segments as functional when productive rearrangements were above 56.7% and as segregating when the standard deviation between donors was above 5%. A statistical classification framework was built for diagnosing cytomegalovirus status from the catalog of TCR beta chain sequences. A later analysis assigned V and J genes by comparing TCR nucleotide sequences with IMGT/GENE-DB human TR gene sequences. A later analysis assigned CDR3 sequences and most-parsimonious VDJ recombination scenarios with the TCRdist pipeline. In a later analysis, every TCR beta chain was defined by the combination of its CDR3 amino acid sequence and its V-gene family, and reads without a unique V-gene family were dropped. To address suspected cross-contamination and a sequencing artifact, a later analysis removed some 620 highly shared, low-generation-probability nucleotide sequences. For each public chain, a later analysis derived a clonal expansion index from normalized ranks of inferred template counts within each repertoire. In a later analysis, generation probabilities were computed with a VDJ recombination model fitted to out-of-frame rearrangements, and the resulting probabilities were checked against IGoR. Hypergeometric tests were used in a later analysis to score TCR-TCR, TCR-HLA and TCR-CMV co-occurrence, with a repertoire-size bias correction applied to the TCR pairs. A later analysis estimated false discovery rates by permuting HLA or CMV assignments 20 times. A later analysis grouped co-occurring TCRs with DBSCAN, adding TCRdist sequence similarity when clustering within HLA-allele-positive subsets. Repertoires with fewer than 30,000 or more than 120,000 public chains were left out of co-occurrence clustering, as were five repertoires with anomalous nucleotide sharing. TCRdb holds this immuneACCESS table with in-frame rearrangements only. Some clones are missing; in checked studies, unresolved V genes explain under half, and the rest has no known cause. That table gives V, J and clone size, and the DNA gave D and trimming. Across this sample there are about 140,000 clones, with 70% to 85% seen only once. Jointly, the top ten make up about 1.5% of the sample.

The CDR3 spans 16 residues, from the cysteine through the phenylalanine. This entry keeps only the CDR3 DNA: 48 bases, framed from base 1. V loses 5 bases at its end and J loses 1 base; junction bases beyond the gene matches: 6. The germline V gene yields SGHRS for CDR1 and YFSETQ for CDR2. What the study reported, not specific to this receptor: A later genetic analysis reported fewer N-insertions in productive TCRs among donors in an Asian-associated ancestry cluster than the roughly 640-donor mean. In a later analysis, HLA-associated TCR beta chains showed more clonal expansion and lower generation probabilities than non-associated chains that were equally common. For the cohort, immune exposure information was limited to CMV serostatus. An association between a missense DCLRE1C variant and V-gene and J-gene trimming of TCR beta chains was found in a later genetic analysis and replicated in an independent cohort. It was suggested by the authors that the approach could potentially be generalized to other disease states and immunological phenotypes. At a false discovery rate of 0.05, a later analysis linked 16,951 TCR beta sequences to specific HLA alleles. This cohort had only TCR beta chains sequenced, and the lack of alpha or paired-chain data limited which features could be detected. Approximately 16 rarely observed V segments, including chromosome 9 orphons, were excluded from the earlier analysis of approximately 500 of the donors because counts were too low. Assigning TCR associations to individual alleles was difficult when HLA alleles, especially DR and DQ, strongly co-occurred. In a later analysis, TCR association rates were found to vary across HLA loci, with the most associated TCRs seen for DRB1 alleles and the fewest for HLA-C alleles. A cluster of highly shared sequence variants was judged likely to be a technical artifact of the sequencing pipeline. Some IMGT-functional V segments, including TRBV6-2 and TRBV6-3, could not be distinguished by the 87-base-pair reads and were therefore excluded. A further reported finding was that TCR beta sequences accurately predicted the HLA-A and HLA-B alleles for most subjects in the first cohort. The classifier was reported to diagnose cytomegalovirus status with high specificity and sensitivity in both the original and validation cohorts. According to a later analysis, parvovirus B19, influenza, CMV and Epstein-Barr virus appeared linked to several top co-occurrence clusters. Linkage disequilibrium might explain the correlated functional status among segregating V segments, but an unknown experimental factor could not be ruled out. In vitro tests confirmed that a few of the cytomegalovirus-associated TCR beta chains recognize cytomegalovirus antigens. The study listed 150 to 200 TCR beta chains as associated with cytomegalovirus. Because some donors lacked HLA typing at each locus, the association tests relied only on the typed subset. Most TCR sequences were seen in very few donors, while some public TCRs were found in many individuals. Roughly uniform sequencing depth across donors was assumed in presence/absence analyses, although this assumption may not hold. In a later analysis, most CMV-associated TCR beta chains were found to appear HLA-restricted, with HLA associations seemingly driven largely by CMV exposure. Broadly in line with IMGT annotations, most TCR beta V segments showed up in productive rearrangements about 87% or about 30% of the time in an earlier analysis of a few hundred of the donors.

The receptor was isolated from a man aged 25 to 45 in good health and CMV-seropositive. Rearrangement joined TRBV5-1 to TRBJ2-1, with 10 bases aligning to TRBD2. Sequencing input: PBMCs. The sequenced DNA is TGCGCCAGCAGTCCCGGAGCGGGAGGGTCCTACAATGAGCAGTTCTTC. Translated, this is CASSPGAGGSYNEQFF.